Listed below are T cell receptor beta chains from one sample, sequenced in a study of radiotherapy plus CTLA-4 blockade in lung cancer. Only in-frame clones appear in the TCRdb table, and some are missing; sequencing was by immunoSEQ multiplex PCR. The sample has tens of thousands of clones; around 69% are singletons. The source was peripheral blood, collected from a patient treated with radiotherapy plus ipilimumab. The receptors derive from a human donor with non-small cell lung cancer whose response to radiotherapy plus ipilimumab could not be evaluated. Some clones in this sample may be carry-over from other donors' samples. Both conserved end residues are part of each CDR3.

J,V,CDR3
TRBJ1-5,TRBV29-1,CSAVGQSQGPQHF
TRBJ2-7,TRBV19,CASRGTSGGYEQYF
TRBJ1-4,TRBV18,CASSPLATGHNEKLFF
TRBJ1-6,TRBV4-3,CASSQGDEGGNSPLHF
TRBJ2-5,TRBV7-6,CASSLGRLPYQETQYF
TRBJ1-5,TRBV5-8,CASSRRLGNQPQHF
TRBJ2-1,TRBV2,CAGGTSGTNEQFF
TRBJ1-2,TRBV27,CASRLEGSKGAGSGYTF
TRBJ1-5,TRBV19,CASSIQGGQPQHF
TRBJ2-5,TRBV5-1,CASSISQGFPQETQYF
TRBJ1-6,TRBV7-9,CASGGSLSLHF
TRBJ2-3,TRBV2,CASSGGTSFTDTQYF
TRBJ1-1,TRBV27,CASSRTTGQRSEAFF
TRBJ1-5,TRBV7-2,CASRLRQDSNQPQHF
TRBJ2-7,TRBV10-3,CAISEDGAALSSYEQYF
TRBJ1-2,TRBV19,CASSIDRRGSGYTF
TRBJ2-3,TRBV5-1,CASSLSSGGSTDTQYF
TRBJ2-5,TRBV5-1,CASSSGTGGETQYF
TRBJ1-1,TRBV25-1,CASRRGTGVMGFF
TRBJ2-7,TRBV5-1,CASSAGDRGHEQYF
TRBJ2-3,TRBV4-3,CASSPLEGGETDTQYF
TRBJ1-6,TRBV2,CASRATYNSPLHF
TRBJ1-5,TRBV6-5,CASSSVGNQPQHF
TRBJ2-2,TRBV11-3,CASSPRRGLTGELFF
TRBJ2-3,TRBV10-3,CANSIADTDTQYF
TRBJ1-2,TRBV19,CASSIRRSGGYGYTF
TRBJ1-4,TRBV7-7,CASSPGTGLTNEKLFF
TRBJ2-2,TRBV6-5,CASSYGEFTGELFF
TRBJ1-1,TRBV18,CASSPISGGGRNTEAFF
TRBJ1-2,TRBV18,CASSPDPGGFYGYTF
TRBJ2-3,TRBV6-5,CASSYTTSGGGNTQYF
TRBJ2-3,TRBV5-1,CASSGGLAGEADTQYF
TRBJ2-5,TRBV7-3,CASNKPGQQETQYF
TRBJ1-1,TRBV10-3,CAISSPGQGYTEAFF
TRBJ2-1,TRBV29-1,CSVEPPPGQGAGNEQFF